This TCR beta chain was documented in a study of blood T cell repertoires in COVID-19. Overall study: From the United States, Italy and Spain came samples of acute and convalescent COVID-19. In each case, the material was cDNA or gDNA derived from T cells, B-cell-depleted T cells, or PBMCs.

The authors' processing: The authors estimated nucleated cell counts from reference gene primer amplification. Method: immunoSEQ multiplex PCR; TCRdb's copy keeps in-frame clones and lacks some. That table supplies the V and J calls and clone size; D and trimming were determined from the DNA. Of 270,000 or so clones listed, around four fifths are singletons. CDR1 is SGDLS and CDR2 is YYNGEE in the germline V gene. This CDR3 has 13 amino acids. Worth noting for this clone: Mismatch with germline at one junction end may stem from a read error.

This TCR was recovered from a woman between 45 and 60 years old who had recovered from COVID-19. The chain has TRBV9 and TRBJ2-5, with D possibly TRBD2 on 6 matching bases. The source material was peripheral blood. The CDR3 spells CASSVVGGEAQYF. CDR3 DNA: TGTGCCAGCAGCGTAGTCGGGGGAGAGGCCCAGTACTTC.